Listed below are T cell receptor beta chains from one sample, sequenced in a study of cytomegalovirus exposure and HLA in healthy donors. Libraries were prepared by immunoSEQ multiplex PCR; TCRdb keeps only in-frame clonotypes and omits some of them. The sample lists about 150,000 clones; about 76% were seen once. Sequenced sample: PBMCs. These receptors were collected from a human donor in good health. Each CDR3 is given with its conserved first and last residue. A D gene is named only where the DNA matches it firmly. Not every row has a clone size; where given, it reads once, few, many or a size class.

clone_size,j_call,d_call,v_call,cdr3_aa,cdr3_nt
once,TRBJ1-1,-,TRBV4-2,CASSPQTTGFPNTEAFF,TGTGCCAGCAGCCCGCAAACCACAGGTTTTCCGAACACTGAAGCTTTCTTT
once,TRBJ1-4,-,TRBV2,CASRRVANEKLFF,TGTGCCAGCAGGAGGGTGGCTAATGAAAAACTGTTTTTT
-,TRBJ1-6,TRBD1,TRBV6-1,CANSGTGNSPLHF,TGTGCCAACTCCGGGACAGGGAATTCACCCCTCCACTTT
few,TRBJ1-4,-,TRBV5-6,CASSPGAGVGEKLFF,TGTGCCAGCAGCCCGGGAGCGGGTGTGGGGGAAAAACTGTTTTTT
-,TRBJ1-5,-,TRBV15,CATSRAPRDQPQHF,TGTGCCACCAGCAGAGCTCCGCGGGATCAGCCCCAGCATTTT
-,TRBJ2-3,TRBD2,TRBV10-3,CAFSSGATDTQYF,TGTGCCTTTTCTAGCGGGGCCACAGATACGCAGTATTTT
few,TRBJ1-4,-,TRBV7-2,CASSLGGEKLFF,TGTGCCAGCAGCTTAGGGGGCGAAAAACTGTTTTTT
-,TRBJ2-1,-,TRBV19,CASSTSIPGSVQFF,TGTGCCAGTAGTACAAGTATACCCGGTTCGGTTCAGTTCTTC
-,TRBJ2-3,TRBD2,TRBV28,CASSSAGARTDTQYF,TGTGCCAGCAGTAGCGCGGGAGCACGCACAGATACGCAGTATTTT
-,TRBJ2-1,-,TRBV29-1,CSVYQGASHSYNEQFF,TGCAGCGTCTACCAAGGGGCGTCCCACTCCTACAATGAGCAGTTCTTC
-,TRBJ1-2,-,TRBV30,CAWSSSGGFGYTF,TGTGCCTGGAGTTCATCCGGGGGATTTGGCTACACCTTC
-,TRBJ1-5,-,TRBV6-1,CASSDRVQPQHF,TGTGCCAGCAGTGACAGGGTCCAGCCCCAGCATTTT
-,TRBJ1-6,-,TRBV7-6,CASSLGTYNSPLHF,TGTGCCAGCAGCTTAGGGACTTATAATTCACCCCTCCACTTT
-,TRBJ1-2,-,TRBV6-5,CASLNSFNYGYTF,TGTGCCAGCCTTAACAGCTTTAACTATGGCTACACCTTC
-,TRBJ1-1,-,TRBV6-1,CASRKTVLNTEAFF,TGTGCCAGCAGGAAGACAGTGTTGAACACTGAAGCTTTCTTT
-,TRBJ1-4,TRBD1,TRBV19,CASRQGVSEKLFF,TGTGCCAGCCGACAGGGAGTGAGTGAAAAACTGTTTTTT
-,TRBJ2-1,TRBD2,TRBV6-4,CASSVSGRVPGNEQFF,TGTGCCAGCAGCGTGAGCGGGAGGGTCCCCGGCAATGAGCAGTTCTTC
-,TRBJ2-1,TRBD2,TRBV19,CASKGASGGRTTGEQFF,TGTGCCAGTAAGGGAGCTAGCGGGGGGCGTACTACCGGTGAGCAGTTCTTC
-,TRBJ2-1,-,TRBV7-2,CASSLGASGPQWVF,TGTGCCAGCAGCTTGGGGGCGAGTGGACCTCAGTGGGTCTTC
-,TRBJ2-3,TRBD1,TRBV11-1,CASSHRRDRNNTDTQYF,TGTGCCAGCAGCCACCGACGGGACAGAAATAACACAGATACGCAGTATTTT
-,TRBJ2-7,-,TRBV5-1,CASSLEVTQGSFYEQYF,TGCGCCAGCAGCTTGGAAGTAACGCAGGGCTCTTTCTACGAGCAGTACTTC
-,TRBJ1-5,TRBD1,TRBV27,CASSIGPQGTNHYSNQPQHF,TGTGCCAGCAGCATTGGCCCACAGGGGACGAATCATTATAGCAATCAGCCCCAGCATTTT
-,TRBJ2-7,-,TRBV7-9,CASSYDPWGVSGTYEQYF,TGTGCCAGCAGCTATGACCCTTGGGGTGTTAGCGGAACCTACGAGCAGTACTTC
few,TRBJ1-1,-,TRBV7-9,CASSPLLTDMNTEAFF,TGTGCCAGCAGCCCCCTATTGACAGATATGAACACTGAAGCTTTCTTT
-,TRBJ1-2,-,TRBV27,CASSLQAGRYGYPF,TGTGCCAGCAGTTTACAGGCCGGTCGTTATGGCTACCCCTTC
-,TRBJ1-3,-,TRBV10-3,CAAAVGGTGNTIYF,TGTGCCGCCGCCGTGGGAGGGACTGGAAACACCATATATTTT
-,TRBJ1-1,-,TRBV10-2,CASTSSGIRPEAFF,TGCGCCAGCACCTCCTCAGGGATCAGGCCTGAAGCTTTCTTT
-,TRBJ2-3,-,TRBV29-1,CSVEPSGADTQYF,TGCAGCGTTGAACCATCGGGGGCAGATACGCAGTATTTT
-,TRBJ2-1,TRBD2,TRBV19,CASSIELGGRYNEQFF,TGTGCCAGTAGTATTGAGTTGGGCGGGAGGTACAATGAGCAGTTCTTC
-,TRBJ2-1,-,TRBV7-6,CASSLGGRVSYNEQFF,TGTGCCAGCAGCTTAGGGGGCAGAGTGTCCTACAATGAGCAGTTCTTC
-,TRBJ2-5,-,TRBV28,CASSAVRTVTFQETQYF,TGTGCCAGCAGTGCGGTTAGGACAGTTACTTTCCAAGAGACCCAGTACTTC
-,TRBJ2-7,TRBD2,TRBV30,CAWSESSTSGVYEQYF,TGTGCCTGGAGTGAGAGTTCGACTAGCGGGGTATACGAGCAGTACTTC
-,TRBJ2-1,-,TRBV25-1,CASSEGRDYNEQFF,TGTGCCAGCAGTGAGGGCAGAGACTACAATGAGCAGTTCTTC
-,TRBJ2-1,TRBD2,TRBV6-1,CASSEGTSGRRGDEQFF,TGTGCCAGCAGTGAAGGGACTAGCGGGAGAAGGGGGGATGAGCAGTTCTTC
-,TRBJ2-3,TRBD1,TRBV7-9,CASRRPPGTESTDTQYF,TGTGCCAGCAGACGACCTCCCGGGACAGAGAGCACAGATACGCAGTATTTT
-,TRBJ1-6,-,TRBV27,CASSLQGIGDSPLHF,TGTGCCAGCAGTTTACAGGGTATCGGAGATTCACCCCTCCACTTT
-,TRBJ2-5,-,TRBV6-1,CASSELSRGSGSETQYF,TGTGCCAGCAGTGAATTGAGTCGGGGGAGCGGGTCAGAGACCCAGTACTTC
-,TRBJ1-3,TRBD1,TRBV5-1,CASSPRTGKSPGNTIYF,TGCGCCAGCAGCCCCCGGACAGGGAAGTCCCCTGGAAACACCATATATTTT
-,TRBJ2-1,TRBD1,TRBV7-6,CASSPNPGQGFHEQFF,TGTGCCAGCAGCCCCAACCCGGGACAGGGTTTCCATGAGCAGTTCTTC
once,TRBJ2-1,-,TRBV30,CAGGKGTYNEQFF,TGTGCCGGAGGGAAAGGAACCTACAATGAGCAGTTCTTC
-,TRBJ2-7,TRBD1,TRBV6-6,CASRSTGQTYEQYF,TGTGCCAGCAGATCGACAGGGCAAACCTACGAGCAGTACTTC
-,TRBJ1-1,TRBD1,TRBV2,CASTFQGDGTEAFF,TGTGCCAGCACCTTTCAGGGGGACGGCACTGAAGCTTTCTTT
-,TRBJ2-7,-,TRBV15,CATSRDPSYEQYF,TGTGCCACCAGCAGAGATCCGAGTTACGAGCAGTACTTC